This TCR beta chain derives from a study of blood T cells in healthy people across ages. Study conclusions and caveats: While age rose, TCR beta diversity per million T cells dropped in a roughly linear way.

J lost 6 bases, V lost 6 bases, and 6 bases had no gene match. The CDR3 is made up of 14 amino acids. The germline V gene encodes CDR1 SGHAT and CDR2 FQNNGV. Comment on this clonotype: Its specificity is not known.

Together with a sample-barcoded 5' primer, a J-beta primer mix was included in a second PCR lasting about 6 to 11 cycles. TCRdb re-analysed the 5' RACE reads in MiXCR, keeping a single row per CDR3 protein. Counted here are hundreds of thousands of distinct CDR3 sequences, roughly 47% occurring once; the ten biggest clones make up under 25%. Individuals who donated were healthy Caucasians from Russia aged roughly 6 to 95. Total RNA extracted from each sample amounted to at least 5.5 micrograms. The J gene is TRBJ2-7, the V gene TRBV11-2; 12 bases align to TRBD1. Sequenced material: blood. The clonotype comes from a woman in her fifties or sixties in good health. The CDR3, as DNA: TGTGCCAGCAGACGGGACAGGGGGCCAGGCGAGCAGTACTTC. Translating gives CASRRDRGPGEQYF.